These 21 T cell receptor beta chains were sequenced from one sample in a study of blood T cell repertoires in COVID-19. The table came from immunoSEQ multiplex PCR; TCRdb's copy has only in-frame clones and leaves some out. In the table there are roughly 250,000 clones, around 93% of which are singletons. The specimen sequenced was PBMCs or T cells enriched from blood (not recorded which). The receptors stem from a human donor in a cohort exposed to, infected with or recovered from COVID-19 (not recorded which). The donor label of this sample is uncertain.

The gene calls are TRBV7-6 and TRBJ2-1; TRBD1 aligns across 9 bases. Germline V lookup: CDR1 SGHVS, CDR2 FNYEAQ. The length of the CDR3 is 16 residues. The trim removed 0 bases at V and 12 bases at J, leaving 12 bases unmatched. In DNA form, the CDR3 reads TGTGCCAGCAGCTTAGCGGGACAGGGACCCATCAGGGGGCAGTTCTTC. The encoded protein is CASSLAGQGPIRGQFF.

The J gene is TRBJ1-1, the V gene TRBV2; 8 nucleotides match TRBD1. V was pared by 7 bases and J by 3 bases, with 7 bases of the junction left unmatched. Germline V CDR1 and CDR2: SNHLY, FYNNEI. The CDR3 spans 14 residues. CDR3 bases: TGTGCCAGCACCTCGCAGGGGGCTTACACTGAAGCTTTCTTT. Its protein is CASTSQGAYTEAFF.

The chain joins TRBV6-5 to TRBJ1-2; D gene uncertain. This CDR3 has 14 residues. Germline V lookup: CDR1 MNHEY, CDR2 SVGAGI. The V end was cut by 6 bases, the J end by 3 bases, with 14 bases between. As DNA, the CDR3 is TGTGCCAGCAGAGAGCCTATAGCCCACTATGGCTACACCTTC. This gives the protein CASREPIAHYGYTF.

V usage is TRBV2 and J usage is TRBJ1-5; 9 bases are a match to TRBD1. The CDR3 is 16 amino acids. Germline V lookup: CDR1 SNHLY, CDR2 FYNNEI. With V trimmed by 6 bases and J by 3 bases, 9 bases remained unmatched. DNA of the CDR3: TGTGCCAGCAGCGAGACAGGGGGTTACCTCAATCAGCCCCAGCATTTT. It codes for CASSETGGYLNQPQHF.

The chain joins TRBV7-9 to TRBJ2-1, with TRBD2 matching over 8 bases. CDR1 and CDR2 (germline): SEHNR, FQNEAQ (reference sequence). This CDR3 comprises 15 residues. With V trimmed by 4 bases and J by 10 bases, 12 bases remained unmatched. DNA for the CDR3: TGTGCCAGCAGCTCTACTTACCGGGGGGGCCAGGAGCAGTTCTTC. This encodes CASSSTYRGGQEQFF.

This clone was detected only a few times. V usage is TRBV3-1 (or the pseudogene TRBV3-2) and J usage is TRBJ1-1; 9 bases are shared with TRBD1. The junction had 3 bases not matched to a gene; V was cut back by 3 bases and J by 1 base. This CDR3 has 15 amino acids. Germline V lookup: CDR1 LGHDT, CDR2 YNNKEL (reference sequence). CDR3 sequence (DNA): TGTGCCAGCAGCCAGAGGGACAGGGAGAACACTGAAGCTTTCTTT. It is translated as CASSQRDRENTEAFF.

The CDR3 loop reads CASSHGAPQHTDTQYF. Written as DNA, the CDR3 is TGTGCCAGTAGTCATGGGGCACCGCAACACACAGATACGCAGTATTTT. The chain is built from TRBV19 and TRBJ2-3, with D perhaps TRBD1 (5 bases). This CDR3 is 16 amino acids long. Per germline, CDR1 LNHDA and CDR2 SQIVND (reference sequence). The V end was cut by 5 bases, the J end by 2 bases, with 17 bases between.

J is TRBJ1-5 and V is TRBV2, with no clear D. The CDR3 consists of 12 residues. Trimming removed 7 bases at V and 4 bases at J, with 8 bases between. CDR1 and CDR2 (germline): SNHLY, FYNNEI. CDR3 in DNA: TGTGCCAGCAACTACGGAAATCAGCCCCAGCATTTT. Protein product: CASNYGNQPQHF. The entire variable domain, with the rest obtained from reference TRBV2 and TRBJ1-5, is as follows: EPEVTQTPSHQVTQMGQEVILRCVPISNHLYFYWYRQILGQKVEFLVSFYNNEISEKSEIFDDQFSVERPDGSNFTLKIRSTKLEDSAMYFCASNYGNQPQHFGDGTRLSIL.

This clone was counted a few times. The chain joins TRBV6-5 to TRBJ1-1, with 7 bases matching TRBD1. The V segment lost 4 bases and the J segment 9 bases; nucleotides outside the gene matches: 14. In germline, CDR1 is MNHEY, CDR2 SVGAGI. The CDR3 runs 15 residues. CDR3 in amino acids: CASSSRLGGEGKAFF. The CDR3 coding sequence is TGTGCCAGCAGTTCGCGCTTAGGGGGCGAGGGGAAAGCTTTCTTT.

This clone has a single count. This chain connects TRBV5-6 to TRBJ1-2, with D tentatively TRBD1 (6 bases). Per the germline V gene, CDR1 is SGHDT and CDR2 is YYEEEE. This CDR3 spans 15 amino acids. V was pared by 3 bases and J by 8 bases, with 20 bases between. Here the CDR3 reads CASSSTGSAHWGYTF. The CDR3 nucleotides read TGTGCCAGCAGCTCAACAGGGTCCGCACATTGGGGCTACACCTTC.

The V gene is TRBV4-1, the J gene TRBJ2-6; D is perhaps TRBD2 (5 bases). The germline V gene encodes CDR1 MGHRA and CDR2 YSYEKL. Trimming removed 0 bases at V and 2 bases at J, with 8 bases between. The CDR3 consists of 16 residues. The CDR3 DNA reads as TGCGCCAGCAGCCAAGATCGGGGAGCTGGGGCCAACGTCCTGACTTTC. It codes for CASSQDRGAGANVLTF.

The chain uses TRBV7-9 and TRBJ2-2; 13 positions agree with TRBD2. The CDR3 spans 16 residues. CDR1 and CDR2 (germline): SEHNR, FQNEAQ (reference sequence). V shed 5 bases and J 5 bases; nucleotides not matched to a gene: 5. CDR3 bases: TGTGCCAGCAGCCATCGGACTAGCGGGGGTACCGGGGAGCTGTTTTTT. Its protein is CASSHRTSGGTGELFF.

The chain has TRBV28 and TRBJ1-1; TRBD1 aligns across 7 bases. CDR3 length: 13 residues. The J segment lost 3 bases and the V segment lost 6 bases, leaving 4 bases of the junction unmatched. CDR1 is MDHEN, CDR2 SYDVKM, per germline. CDR3 region: CASRTTGDTEAFF. CDR3 DNA: TGTGCCAGCAGAACTACAGGGGACACTGAAGCTTTCTTT.

This chain links TRBV7-9 with TRBJ1-2; 7 bases are a match to TRBD1. After removal of 2 bases from V and 8 bases from J, the junction contained 2 bases not matched to a gene. The CDR3 spans 12 residues. The germline V gene has CDR1 SEHNR and CDR2 FQNEAQ (reference sequence). This CDR3 is CASSLQDRGYTF. In DNA, the CDR3 is TGTGCCAGCAGCTTACAGGACAGGGGCTACACCTTC. The variable domain in full, completed from reference TRBV7-9 and TRBJ1-2, reads DTGVSQNPRHKITKRGQNVTFRCDPISEHNRLYWYRQTLGQGPEFLTYFQNEAQLEKSRLLSDRFSAERPKGSFSTLEIQRTEQGDSAMYLCASSLQDRGYTFGSGTRLTVV.

This chain uses TRBV12-5 with TRBJ2-1, with 8 positions matching TRBD2. The CDR3 has 14 residues. V trimming: 7 bases; J trimming: 7 bases; junction bases outside the gene matches: 9. CDR1 is LGHNT and CDR2 is FRNRAP in the germline V gene. CDR3 in amino acids: CASARGGGWNEQFF. The CDR3 DNA sequence: TGTGCTAGTGCCCGGGGGGGTGGATGGAATGAGCAGTTCTTC.

The genes are TRBV19 and TRBJ2-7; TRBD1 agrees at 10 bases. The J segment lost 5 bases and the V segment lost 5 bases, leaving 9 bases of the junction unmatched. Germline V gene lookup returns CDR1 LNHDA and CDR2 SQIVND (reference sequence). This CDR3 comprises 15 residues. The CDR3 DNA reads as TGTGCCAGTAGTCCCGGACAGGGGGTTTTCAACGAGCAGTACTTC. As protein: CASSPGQGVFNEQYF.

V gene TRBV5-4 combines with J gene TRBJ2-3; D ambiguous. V lost 2 bases, J lost 2 bases, and 18 bases lay in between. This CDR3 contains 17 residues. In germline, CDR1 is SGHNT, CDR2 YYREEE (reference sequence). The DNA of the CDR3 is TGTGCCAGCAGCTTCTTCCCGGTGCGGCAACACACAGATACGCAGTATTTT. This translates into CASSFFPVRQHTDTQYF.

CDR3 sequence (DNA): TGTGCCAGCAGCTCCCGTAAGACAGGGGGGGGCTACACCTTC. Its protein product is CASSSRKTGGGYTF. The chain is built from TRBV7-8 and TRBJ1-2; 9 bases agree with TRBD1. Germline V gene sequence: CDR1 SGHVS, CDR2 FQNEAQ. The CDR3 spans 14 residues. With 4 bases clipped from V and 8 bases from J, the junction kept 8 bases outside the gene matches.

The chain combines TRBV10-3 with TRBJ2-7, with D possibly being TRBD1 (6 bases). CDR3 size: 12 residues. Germline V lookup: CDR1 ENHRY, CDR2 SYGVKD. V was shortened by 4 bases and J by 7 bases, with 11 bases between the two germline ends. CDR3 sequence reads: CAISVPGTEQYF. The CDR3 region has the DNA TGTGCCATCAGTGTACCCGGGACAGAGCAGTACTTC.

The CDR3, as DNA: TGTGCCAGCAGCATGGGGGACAGCCCGCAAGAGACCCAGTACTTC. This gives the protein CASSMGDSPQETQYF. V gene TRBV7-9 combines with J gene TRBJ2-5; TRBD1 agrees at 7 bases. The J segment lost 2 bases and the V segment lost 5 bases, leaving 8 bases of the junction unmatched. Germline assignment: CDR1 SEHNR and CDR2 FQNEAQ (reference sequence). There are 15 residues in the CDR3.

This CDR3 reads CASKGEAGRETQYF. CDR3 nucleotide sequence: TGTGCCAGCAAAGGAGAGGCGGGGCGGGAGACCCAGTACTTC. The chain recombines TRBV2 with TRBJ2-5, with a weak D call TRBD2 (6 bases). The ends were cut back, 7 bases at V and 5 bases at J, with 17 bases in the middle. CDR1 SNHLY and CDR2 FYNNEI come from the germline V gene. This CDR3 is 14 amino acids long.